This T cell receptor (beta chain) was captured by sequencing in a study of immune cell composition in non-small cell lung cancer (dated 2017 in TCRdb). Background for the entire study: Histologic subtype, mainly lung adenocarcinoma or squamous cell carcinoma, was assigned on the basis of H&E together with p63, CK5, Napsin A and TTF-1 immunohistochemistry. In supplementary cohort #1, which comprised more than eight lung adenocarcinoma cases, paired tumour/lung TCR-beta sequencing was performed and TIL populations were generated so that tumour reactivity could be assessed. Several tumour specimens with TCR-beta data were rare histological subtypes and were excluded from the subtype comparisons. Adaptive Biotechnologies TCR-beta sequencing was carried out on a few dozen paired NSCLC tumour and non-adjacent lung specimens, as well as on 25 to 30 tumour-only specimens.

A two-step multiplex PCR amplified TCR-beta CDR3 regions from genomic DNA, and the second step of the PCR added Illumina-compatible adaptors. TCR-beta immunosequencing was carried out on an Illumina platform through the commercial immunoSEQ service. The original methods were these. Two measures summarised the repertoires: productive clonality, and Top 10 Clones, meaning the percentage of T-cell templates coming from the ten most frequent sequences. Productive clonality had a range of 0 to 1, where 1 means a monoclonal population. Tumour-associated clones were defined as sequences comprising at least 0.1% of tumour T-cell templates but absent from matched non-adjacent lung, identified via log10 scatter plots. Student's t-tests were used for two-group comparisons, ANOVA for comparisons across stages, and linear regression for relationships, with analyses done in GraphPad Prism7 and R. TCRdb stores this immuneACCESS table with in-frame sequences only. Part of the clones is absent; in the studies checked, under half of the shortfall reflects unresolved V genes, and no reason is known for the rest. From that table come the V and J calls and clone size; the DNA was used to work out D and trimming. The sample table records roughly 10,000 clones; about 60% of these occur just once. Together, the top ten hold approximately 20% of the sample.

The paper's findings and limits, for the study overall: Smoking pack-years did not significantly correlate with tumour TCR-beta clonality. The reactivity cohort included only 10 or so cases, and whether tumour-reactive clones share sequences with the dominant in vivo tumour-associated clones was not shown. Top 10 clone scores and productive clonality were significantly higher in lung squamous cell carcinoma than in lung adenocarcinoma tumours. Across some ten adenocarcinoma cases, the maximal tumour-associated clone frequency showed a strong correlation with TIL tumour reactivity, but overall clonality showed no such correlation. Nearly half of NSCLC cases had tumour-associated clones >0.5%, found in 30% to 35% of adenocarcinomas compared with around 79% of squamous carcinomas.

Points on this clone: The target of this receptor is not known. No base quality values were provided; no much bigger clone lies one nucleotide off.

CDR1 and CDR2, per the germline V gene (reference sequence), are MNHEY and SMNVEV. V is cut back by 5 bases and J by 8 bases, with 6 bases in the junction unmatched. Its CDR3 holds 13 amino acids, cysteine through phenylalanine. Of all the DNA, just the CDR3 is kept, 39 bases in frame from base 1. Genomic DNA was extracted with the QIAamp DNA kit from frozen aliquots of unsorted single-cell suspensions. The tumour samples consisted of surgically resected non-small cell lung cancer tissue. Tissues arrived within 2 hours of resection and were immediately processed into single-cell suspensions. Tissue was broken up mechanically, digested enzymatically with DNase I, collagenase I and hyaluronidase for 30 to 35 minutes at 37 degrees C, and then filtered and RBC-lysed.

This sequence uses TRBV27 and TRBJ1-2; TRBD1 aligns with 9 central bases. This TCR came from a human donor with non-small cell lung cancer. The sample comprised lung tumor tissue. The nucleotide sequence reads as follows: TGTGCCAGCAGTCTAGGACAGGGGCGAGGCTACACCTTC. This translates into CASSLGQGRGYTF.